This TCR beta chain appears in the sequencing data of a study of molecular identifiers for immune sequencing clone quantification. Study information: In the replicates, RNA derived from roughly 20,000 or 100,000 naive CD8 cells was divided into five parts, and four were sequenced.

Generation of bulk TCR libraries relied on previously described methods and listed TCR primers. TCRdb itself ran the PCR reads through MiXCR, one entry per CDR3 protein. The data contain over 90,000 distinct CDR3 sequences, about 32% of them singletons. As concerns this clonotype: A much larger clone sits a single nucleotide away, making a read error possible.

CDR1 is SGHVS and CDR2 is FNYEAQ in the germline V gene. Trimming pared 11 bases from V and 4 bases from J, leaving 22 bases between. This CDR3 contains 15 residues. Sequencing was carried out using naive CD8+ T cells from blood, with Jurkat cell RNA spiked in. The sample's subset: FACS-sorted CD8+CD4-CCR7+CD45RA+ naive T cells. The clonotype comes from a human donor in good health. Some libraries in this study had Jurkat cell RNA spiked in. The rearrangement links TRBV7-6 to TRBJ2-3; perhaps D is TRBD1 or TRBD2 (7 bases each). CDR3 sequence reads: CAGTLLSGGADTQYF. The CDR3 coding sequence is TGTGCCGGCACCTTACTGTCAGGGGGGGCAGATACGCAGTATTTT.